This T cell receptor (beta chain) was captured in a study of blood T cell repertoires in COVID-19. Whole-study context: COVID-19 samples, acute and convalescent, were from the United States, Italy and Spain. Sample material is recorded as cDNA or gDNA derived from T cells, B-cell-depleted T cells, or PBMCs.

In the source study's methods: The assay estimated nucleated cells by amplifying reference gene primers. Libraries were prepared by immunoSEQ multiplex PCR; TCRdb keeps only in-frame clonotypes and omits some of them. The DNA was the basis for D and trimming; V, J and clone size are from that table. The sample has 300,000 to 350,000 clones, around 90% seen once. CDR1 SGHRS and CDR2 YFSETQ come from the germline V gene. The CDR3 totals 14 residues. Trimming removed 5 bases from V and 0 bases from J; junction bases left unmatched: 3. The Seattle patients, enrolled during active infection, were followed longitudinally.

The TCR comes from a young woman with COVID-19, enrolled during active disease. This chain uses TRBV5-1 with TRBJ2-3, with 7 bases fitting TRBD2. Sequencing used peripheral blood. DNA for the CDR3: TGCGCCAGCAGTCCTAGCGGTAGCACAGATACGCAGTATTTT. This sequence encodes CASSPSGSTDTQYF.